This T cell receptor (beta chain) was retrieved from a study of OX40 agonist ivuxolimab in advanced cancers. The overall study: All patients had ivuxolimab intravenously every 2 weeks at 0.01 to 10 mg/kg. People who had prior anti-PD-1, anti-PD-L1 or anti-CTLA-4 therapy could take part, and around 40% had some.

Trimming took off 5 bases at V and 5 bases at J, with 15 bases between the two ends. CDR3 length equals 15 residues. Germline CDR1 SGHTA, CDR2 FQGNSA. General study results and limits: Low normalized T-cell clonal expansion was additionally recorded for some nonresponders. Low clonal expansion, among the lowest seen, marked partial responders at 0.1-3.0 mg/kg.

As for this clone: What it recognizes is unknown.

Clones were sequenced by immunoSEQ multiplex PCR, and TCRdb holds only the in-frame ones, with some missing. The sample has 90,000 or so clones, around nine tenths seen once. The clonotype originates from an adult with an advanced solid tumor such as melanoma, head and neck, liver or kidney cancer. The sequences come from CD4+ or CD8+ T cells sorted from blood, collected in a trial of the OX40 agonist ivuxolimab. This chain uses TRBV7-2 with TRBJ2-2, with no clear D. This chain's CDR3 is CASSPTELPTGELFF. The CDR3 region has the DNA TGTGCCAGCAGCCCGACGGAGCTCCCGACCGGGGAGCTGTTTTTT.